The rows below give T cell receptor beta chains drawn from one sample of a study of graft-versus-host responses after intestinal transplantation. Assay: immunoSEQ multiplex PCR; the TCRdb copy retains only in-frame clones and omits some. Of around 77,000 clones detected, approximately 93% appear once; the ten largest clones hold about 0.53%. Their specific antigens are unknown. The specimen comprised unstimulated CD8+ T cells sorted from spleen or lymph node cells, sampled before intestinal transplant. These receptors were taken from a human donor who received an intestinal transplant. Both conserved end residues are part of each CDR3. A D gene is named only where the DNA matches it firmly. Only some rows state a clone size, as once, few, many or a class for expanded clones.

j_call	d_call	v_call	clone_size	cdr3_aa	cdr3_nt
TRBJ2-3	.	TRBV30	.	CAWTGKAASTDTQYF	TGTGCCTGGACGGGGAAAGCGGCTAGCACAGATACGCAGTATTTT
TRBJ2-3	.	TRBV7-6	.	CASSLAGRVGDTQYF	TGTGCCAGCAGCTTAGCTGGCAGGGTAGGCGATACGCAGTATTTT
TRBJ1-1	TRBD1	TRBV15	.	CATSLVGQGNTEAFF	TGTGCCACCAGCCTCGTAGGACAGGGGAACACTGAAGCTTTCTTT
TRBJ2-1	.	TRBV27	.	CASSLWPSNSYNEQFF	TGTGCCAGCAGTTTATGGCCTAGTAATTCCTACAATGAGCAGTTCTTC
TRBJ2-1	TRBD2	TRBV7-3	once	CASSRAGGPGNEQFF	TGTGCCAGCAGTCGAGCGGGAGGCCCTGGGAATGAGCAGTTCTTC
TRBJ2-7	.	TRBV7-8	.	CASSTSVDEQYF	TGTGCCAGCAGCACCTCGGTGGACGAGCAGTACTTC
TRBJ1-3	TRBD1	TRBV9	once	CASSNRGPGNTIYF	TGTGCCAGCAGCAACAGGGGGCCCGGAAACACCATATATTTT
TRBJ2-1	TRBD2	TRBV4-1	.	CASSQDRLAGRVYNEQFF	TGCGCCAGCAGCCAAGATCGGCTAGCGGGAAGAGTCTACAATGAGCAGTTCTTC
TRBJ2-1	.	TRBV7-9	.	CASSPAGGGSYNEQFF	TGTGCCAGCAGCCCAGCGGGCGGAGGTTCCTACAATGAGCAGTTCTTC
TRBJ2-1	TRBD2	TRBV4-1	.	CASSQLADNEQFF	TGCGCCAGCAGCCAACTAGCGGACAATGAGCAGTTCTTC
TRBJ1-3	.	TRBV9	.	CASSVGGGSGNTIYF	TGTGCCAGCAGCGTAGGTGGAGGCTCTGGAAACACCATATATTTT
TRBJ2-2	.	TRBV9	.	CASSPFGQGELFF	TGTGCCAGCAGCCCATTCGGGCAGGGGGAGCTGTTTTTT
TRBJ1-1	.	TRBV18	.	CASSPPRTVNTEAFF	TGTGCCAGCTCACCACCGAGAACAGTGAACACTGAAGCTTTCTTT
TRBJ2-7	TRBD1	TRBV27	.	CASSRDRGYEQYF	TGTGCCAGCAGCCGGGACAGGGGGTACGAGCAGTACTTC
TRBJ2-1	TRBD2	TRBV27	.	CASSPKGLGPHNEQFF	TGTGCCAGCAGCCCCAAGGGACTAGGGCCACACAATGAGCAGTTCTTC
TRBJ1-1	.	TRBV30	.	CAWSYSGTEAFF	TGTGCCTGGAGTTATTCAGGGACTGAAGCTTTCTTT
TRBJ2-7	.	TRBV14	.	CASSQVIGNYEQYF	TGTGCCAGCAGCCAAGTTATCGGCAATTACGAGCAGTACTTC
TRBJ1-4	.	TRBV6-5	.	CASREVFNEKLFF	TGTGCCAGCAGGGAGGTCTTTAATGAAAAACTGTTTTTT
TRBJ2-4	TRBD2	TRBV11-2	.	CASSLAGGPPPYIQYF	TGTGCCAGCAGCTTAGCGGGAGGGCCCCCTCCTTACATTCAGTACTTC
TRBJ1-2	.	TRBV7-9	.	CASSLGWGYYGYTF	TGTGCCAGCAGCTTAGGATGGGGGTACTATGGCTACACCTTC
TRBJ2-6	TRBD2	TRBV2	.	CAQEGLGSVGRANVLTF	TGTGCCCAGGAGGGACTAGGGTCTGTTGGGAGGGCCAACGTCCTGACTTTC
TRBJ2-1	TRBD2	TRBV27	.	CASSLFTGGVYNEQFF	TGTGCCAGCAGTTTATTTACGGGAGGGGTATACAATGAGCAGTTCTTC
TRBJ1-4	.	TRBV4-1	once	CASSQDQVIRVITNEKLFF	TGCGCCAGCAGCCAAGATCAAGTGATCAGGGTGATCACTAATGAAAAACTGTTTTTT
TRBJ2-3	.	TRBV29-1	.	CSVGFTDTQYF	TGCAGCGTTGGGTTCACAGATACGCAGTATTTT